What follows is one TCR beta chain and its context. In the original workflow: How many nucleated cells were present was estimated from reference gene primer amplification. Assay used: immunoSEQ multiplex PCR; TCRdb lists only in-frame clones, some missing. The V and J calls and clone size come from that table; D and trimming were worked out from the DNA. Here the sample spans more than 80,000 clones, approximately 85% being singletons. This record belongs to a study of blood T cell repertoires in COVID-19. Study background: Samples came from the United States, Italy and Spain, spanning acute and convalescent COVID-19. PBMCs, B-cell-depleted T cells, or T cells provided the cDNA or gDNA that made up the material.

The ends lost 3 bases at V and 4 bases at J; junction bases unmatched: 4. Germline CDR1 MDHEN, CDR2 SYDVKM. This CDR3 region has 15 residues. Seattle patient enrollment occurred during active infection, with longitudinal follow-up thereafter. The origin of this receptor is a woman older than 75 with COVID-19, enrolled during active disease. Specimen: peripheral blood. The rearrangement uses TRBV28 and TRBJ1-2; 11 bases line up with TRBD1. In nucleotides, the CDR3 is TGTGCCAGCAGTTTGGGACAGGGGGGGATCTATGGCTACACCTTC. This encodes CASSLGQGGIYGYTF.